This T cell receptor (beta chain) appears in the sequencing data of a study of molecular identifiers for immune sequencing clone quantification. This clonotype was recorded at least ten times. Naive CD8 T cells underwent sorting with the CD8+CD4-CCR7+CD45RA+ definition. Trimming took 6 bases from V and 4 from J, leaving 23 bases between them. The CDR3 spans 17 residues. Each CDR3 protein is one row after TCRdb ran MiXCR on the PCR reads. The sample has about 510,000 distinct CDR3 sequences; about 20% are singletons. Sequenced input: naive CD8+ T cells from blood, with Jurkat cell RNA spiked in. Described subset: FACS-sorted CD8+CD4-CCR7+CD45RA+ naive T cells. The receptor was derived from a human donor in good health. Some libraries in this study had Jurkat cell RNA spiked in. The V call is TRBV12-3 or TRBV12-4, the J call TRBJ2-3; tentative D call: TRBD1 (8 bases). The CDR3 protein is CASSVDFQGAGADTQYF. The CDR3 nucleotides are TGTGCCAGCAGCGTCGACTTCCAGGGGGCGGGAGCAGATACGCAGTATTTT.